This is a list of T cell receptor beta chains from one sample in a study of blood T cell repertoires in COVID-19. The assay was immunoSEQ multiplex PCR, and TCRdb's table has in-frame clones only and misses some. The table has approximately 190,000 clones, 82% seen once; the top ten hold more than 4.5%. The sequenced material came from PBMCs or T cells enriched from blood (not recorded which). The receptors shown here come from a woman aged 55-75 years with acute COVID-19. The conserved cysteine and the conserved F or W are not part of the CDR3 here.

v_call cdr3_aa
TRBV15 ATKTRDTGSNEQF
TRBV5-1 ASSLERAYEQY
TRBV5-1 ASSGGQGHTEAF
TRBV19 ATAGGSMETQY
TRBV30 AWSVLESYGYT
TRBV7-8 ASSHRGERQY
TRBV6-2/TRBV6-3 ASSYRGGTEAF
TRBV11-3 ASSPDGTGVGYT
TRBV6-5 ASSRDRGDYEQY
TRBV5-4 ASSLDSVQGTGGYT
TRBV5-8 ASSLELAGGDEQF
TRBV12-3/TRBV12-4 ASSFVSNEKLF
TRBV15 ATSSYRAGRTGELF
TRBV7-9 ASRSVRDRASGDYGYT
TRBV29-1 SVPSGGAFEQF
TRBV16 ASSQLGAGIYGYT
TRBV28 ASLHKSGLGGNTIY
TRBV19 ASSRTGEGNQPQH
TRBV12-3/TRBV12-4 ASSLSQPQH
TRBV6-5 ASSSAGQSFGDTIY
TRBV4-3 ASSQDMTSGGLYNEQF
TRBV9 ASSVGRPQSTDTQY
TRBV29-1 SVVVSGAIESNQPQH
TRBV6-2/TRBV6-3 ASSYGQDNEQF
TRBV5-4 ASSLDRGSGEGT
TRBV19 ASSMGSYYGYT
TRBV14 ASSREVGTQY
TRBV19 ASRVEYSNQPQH
TRBV19 ASSTTGVGNQPQH
TRBV11-2 ASSLLRGLSYNEQF
TRBV7-2 ASSRDIWGSPLH
TRBV13 ASSLGRVGYGYT
TRBV5-1 ASSLAGESIQPQH
TRBV14 ASSPDAGGKGEKLF
TRBV5-6 ASSLSASGRTQY
TRBV4-3 ASSQGDRNNEKLF
TRBV6-6 ASSYKAGGISYEQY
TRBV6-4 ASSDSSSGSDEQF
TRBV27 ASTPQGAGEQY
TRBV25-1 ASSEWGQGNSYEQY
TRBV27 ASSYFGGGLGHGYGYT
TRBV5-8 ASSLRSDNEQF
TRBV12-3/TRBV12-4 ASSLAGPRKLF
TRBV12-3/TRBV12-4 ASSFERGTEAF
TRBV18 ASSPGGQINTEAF